The rows below give T cell receptor beta chains drawn from one sample of a study of radiotherapy plus CTLA-4 blockade in lung cancer. The data were produced by immunoSEQ multiplex PCR, yet TCRdb's version contains in-frame clones alone and is incomplete. The repertoire holds 70,000 to 90,000 clones, with roughly 80% as singletons. The specimen comprised peripheral blood, sampled from a patient treated with radiotherapy plus ipilimumab. Receptors were obtained from a human donor with non-small cell lung cancer who had stable disease on radiotherapy plus ipilimumab. Both conserved end residues are part of each CDR3. A D gene is named only where the DNA matches it firmly. The listing skips clone size in some rows; elsewhere it reads once, few, many or a size class.

cdr3_aa,cdr3_nt,v_call,j_call,clone_size,d_call
CSVALILGLDSYEQYF,TGCAGCGTTGCCCTCATCCTGGGACTAGACTCCTACGAGCAGTACTTC,TRBV29-1,TRBJ2-7,-,TRBD2
CASTAGQGFYEQYF,TGTGCCAGCACCGCGGGACAGGGATTCTACGAGCAGTACTTC,TRBV27,TRBJ2-7,-,TRBD1
CAAGAGLRETQYF,TGTGCCGCCGGGGCAGGGTTGAGAGAGACCCAGTACTTC,TRBV18,TRBJ2-5,-,-
CASSSLQGRGNTIYF,TGTGCCAGCAGCAGCTTACAGGGGCGTGGAAACACCATATATTTT,TRBV7-6,TRBJ1-3,-,TRBD1
CAWSVWASLADTQYF,TGTGCCTGGAGTGTATGGGCTTCATTGGCAGATACGCAGTATTTT,TRBV30,TRBJ2-3,-,-
CASSLRRQSLNTGELFF,TGTGCCAGCAGCTTGCGGCGACAGTCCCTGAACACCGGGGAGCTGTTTTTT,TRBV5-8,TRBJ2-2,-,-
CASSLATGTEAFF,TGTGCCAGCAGCTTAGCGACAGGGACTGAAGCTTTCTTT,TRBV7-9,TRBJ1-1,-,TRBD1
CASNPGQGDYGYTF,TGTGCCAGCAACCCGGGACAGGGCGACTATGGCTACACCTTC,TRBV6-1,TRBJ1-2,-,TRBD1
CASSLRRTGELFF,TGTGCCAGCAGCTTGAGGCGGACCGGGGAGCTGTTTTTT,TRBV11-1,TRBJ2-2,-,-
CASSIGTSGGRRDTQYF,TGCGCCAGCAGCATAGGGACTAGCGGGGGCCGGCGGGATACGCAGTATTTT,TRBV5-1,TRBJ2-3,-,TRBD2
CASSALYRDSSSGANVLTF,TGTGCCAGCAGTGCCCTTTACCGGGACAGTTCCTCTGGGGCCAACGTCCTGACTTTC,TRBV6-1,TRBJ2-6,-,TRBD1
CASSIAAGRNTIYF,TGTGCCAGTAGTATAGCGGCAGGGCGTAACACCATATATTTT,TRBV19,TRBJ1-3,-,-
CASGLAGDYEQFF,TGTGCCAGCGGACTAGCGGGAGACTATGAGCAGTTCTTC,TRBV2,TRBJ2-1,-,TRBD2
CASAPAPWTAPTLHF,TGTGCCAGCGCTCCAGCCCCATGGACAGCCCCGACCCTCCACTTT,TRBV7-9,TRBJ1-6,-,-
CASSSTGGNYGYTF,TGCGCCAGCAGCTCGACAGGGGGGAACTATGGCTACACCTTC,TRBV5-1,TRBJ1-2,-,TRBD1
CAISPGTTTHGYTF,TGTGCCATCAGCCCCGGGACAACCACGCATGGCTACACCTTC,TRBV10-3,TRBJ1-2,few,-